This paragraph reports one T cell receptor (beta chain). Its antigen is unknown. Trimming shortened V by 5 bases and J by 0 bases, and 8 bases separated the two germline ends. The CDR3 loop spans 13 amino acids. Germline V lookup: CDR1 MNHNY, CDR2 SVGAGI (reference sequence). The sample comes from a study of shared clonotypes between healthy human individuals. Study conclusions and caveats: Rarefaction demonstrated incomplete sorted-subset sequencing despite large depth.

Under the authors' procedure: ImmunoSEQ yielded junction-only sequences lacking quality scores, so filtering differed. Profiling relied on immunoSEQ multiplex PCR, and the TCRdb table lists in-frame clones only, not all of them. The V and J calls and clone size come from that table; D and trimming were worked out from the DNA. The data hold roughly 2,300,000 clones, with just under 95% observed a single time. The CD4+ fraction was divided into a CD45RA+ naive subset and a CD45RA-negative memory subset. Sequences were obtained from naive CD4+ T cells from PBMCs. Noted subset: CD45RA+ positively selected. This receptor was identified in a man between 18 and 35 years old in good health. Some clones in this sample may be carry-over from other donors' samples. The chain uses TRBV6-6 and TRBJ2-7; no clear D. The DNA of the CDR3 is TGTGCCAGCAGTCCCGGGCCCTCCTACGAGCAGTACTTC. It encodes CASSPGPSYEQYF.